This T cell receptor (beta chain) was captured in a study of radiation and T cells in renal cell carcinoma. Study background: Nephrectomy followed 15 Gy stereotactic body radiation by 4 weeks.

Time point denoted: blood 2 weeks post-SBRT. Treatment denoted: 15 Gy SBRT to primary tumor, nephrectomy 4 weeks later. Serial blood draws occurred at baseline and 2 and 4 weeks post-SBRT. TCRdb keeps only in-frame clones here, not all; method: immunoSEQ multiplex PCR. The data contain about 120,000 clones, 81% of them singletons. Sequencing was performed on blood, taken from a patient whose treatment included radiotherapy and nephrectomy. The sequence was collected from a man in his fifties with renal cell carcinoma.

Here the CDR3 reads CASRDRQPPYEQYF. In DNA, the CDR3 is TGTGCCAGCAGGGACCGACAGCCCCCGTACGAGCAGTACTTC. V usage is TRBV27 and J usage is TRBJ2-7; D is possibly TRBD1 (5 bases). V lost 6 bases and J 4 bases, leaving 16 bases between the germline ends. Germline lookup yields CDR1 MNHEY and CDR2 SMNVEV (reference sequence). The CDR3 extends over 14 amino acids.